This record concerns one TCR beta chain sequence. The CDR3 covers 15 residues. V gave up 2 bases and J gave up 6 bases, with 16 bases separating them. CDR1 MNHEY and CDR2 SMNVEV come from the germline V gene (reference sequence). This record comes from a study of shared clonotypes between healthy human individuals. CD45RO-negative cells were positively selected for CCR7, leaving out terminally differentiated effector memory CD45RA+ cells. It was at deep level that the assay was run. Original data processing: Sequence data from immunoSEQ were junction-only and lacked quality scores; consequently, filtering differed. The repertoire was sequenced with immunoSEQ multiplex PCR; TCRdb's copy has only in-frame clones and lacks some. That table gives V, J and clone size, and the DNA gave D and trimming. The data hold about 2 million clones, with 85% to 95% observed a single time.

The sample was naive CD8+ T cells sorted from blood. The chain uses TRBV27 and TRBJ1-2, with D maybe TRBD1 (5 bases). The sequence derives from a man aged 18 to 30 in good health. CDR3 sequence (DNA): TGTGCCAGCAGTTTAGAAGGTGCAGGGCCGGATGGCTACACCTTC. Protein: CASSLEGAGPDGYTF.